This passage covers 4 T cell receptor beta chains from one sample sequenced in a study of siplizumab effects on memory and regulatory T cells. Repertoires were generated with immunoSEQ multiplex PCR, while TCRdb's copy carries only in-frame clones and drops some. The repertoire holds fewer than 85,000 clones, with 95% as singletons. Sequencing used CD8+ T cells sorted from blood. The receptor source for this set is a human donor in good health.

The chain has TRBV4-1 and TRBJ1-2, with a weak D call TRBD1 (5 bases). Germline V lookup: CDR1 MGHRA, CDR2 YSYEKL. The CDR3 extends over 14 amino acids. The ends were cut back, 3 bases at V and 8 bases at J, with 16 bases in the middle. The CDR3 coding sequence is TGCGCCAGCAGCCATGCCGACAGCCCCGGGGGCTACACCTTC. As protein: CASSHADSPGGYTF.

V gene TRBV4-1 combines with J gene TRBJ1-2, with a possible D match to TRBD1 (5 bases). Trimming removed 1 base at V and 4 bases at J, with 7 bases between. CDR3 length: 13 amino acids. Germline CDR1 reads MGHRA; CDR2 reads YSYEKL. CDR3 nucleotides: TGCGCCAGCAGCCAAGCCACAGGCTATGGCTACACCTTC. It is translated as CASSQATGYGYTF.

J is TRBJ2-5 and V is TRBV30, with D possibly being TRBD1 (6 bases). V was shortened by 0 bases and J by 6 bases, with 11 bases between the two germline ends. Germline CDR1 GTSNPN, CDR2 SVGIG (reference sequence). The CDR3 has 13 amino acids. The CDR3: CAWSVSGAKTQYF. CDR3 nucleotide sequence: TGTGCCTGGAGTGTTTCAGGGGCGAAGACCCAGTACTTC.

V is TRBV21-1 and J is TRBJ2-7; the DNA was not used to check the table's D call, TRBD2. TRBV21-1 is a pseudogene. This CDR3 has 16 amino acids. CDR3 region: CASNALLAGGRYEQYF. CDR3 DNA: TGTGCCAGCAACGCCCTTCTAGCGGGAGGGAGGTACGAGCAGTACTTC.